This record looks at one TCR beta chain sequence and its context. The data originate from a study of cytomegalovirus exposure and HLA in healthy donors. Study background: The early release's HLA-typed donors yielded approximately 82 million unique TCRs.

The CDR3 is 16 amino acids. The V and J ends lost 4 bases and 0 bases respectively, with 16 bases between them. Germline CDR1 and CDR2: SGHNT and YYREEE (reference sequence). PCR used 60 Vbeta primers and 13 Jbeta primers. Sequenced by immunoSEQ multiplex PCR; TCRdb stores in-frame clones only, minus some. The top ten hold about a fifth of the sample, which has approximately 80,000 clones, around 68% seen once. The rearrangement uses TRBV5-4 and TRBJ2-5; D is perhaps TRBD2 (6 bases). Sequencing was done on a sample of PBMCs. The receptor was derived from a man aged 25-40 years in good health and CMV-seropositive. The CDR3 is CASSPAGTQYQETQYF. As DNA, the CDR3 is TGTGCCAGCAGCCCAGCCGGGACTCAGTACCAAGAGACCCAGTACTTC.